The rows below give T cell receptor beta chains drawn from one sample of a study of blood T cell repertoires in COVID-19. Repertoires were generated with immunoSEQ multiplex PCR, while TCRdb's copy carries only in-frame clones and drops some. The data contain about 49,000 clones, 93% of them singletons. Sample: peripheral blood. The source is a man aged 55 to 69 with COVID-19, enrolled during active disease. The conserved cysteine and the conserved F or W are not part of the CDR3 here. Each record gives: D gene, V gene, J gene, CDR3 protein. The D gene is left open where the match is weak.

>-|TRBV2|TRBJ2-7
ASSSGYYEQY
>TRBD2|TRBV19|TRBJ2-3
ASSTGLARGTDTQY
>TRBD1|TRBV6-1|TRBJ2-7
ASSDRDSYEQY
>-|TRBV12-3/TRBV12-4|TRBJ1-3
ASRVSSGNTIY
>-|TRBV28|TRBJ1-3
ASSGSGGPSGNTIY
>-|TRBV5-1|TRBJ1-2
ASSPRGSGDYGYT
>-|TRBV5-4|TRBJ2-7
ASSPAGSSYEQY
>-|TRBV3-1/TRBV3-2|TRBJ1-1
ASVSAGGNTEAF
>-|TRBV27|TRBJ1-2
ASSLSRGGGYGYT
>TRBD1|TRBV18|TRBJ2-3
ASSPGTAPQGTQY
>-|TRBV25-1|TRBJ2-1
ASSEKEGPYNEQF
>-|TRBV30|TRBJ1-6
AWSVLTGQLPLH
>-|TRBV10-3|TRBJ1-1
AISESATAEAF
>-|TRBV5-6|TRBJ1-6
ASSSGAIGSPLH
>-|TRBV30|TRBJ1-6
AWIAGLANSPLH
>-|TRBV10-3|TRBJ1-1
AISERQERLRAF
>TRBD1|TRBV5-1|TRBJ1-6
ASRTGNSQGENSPLH
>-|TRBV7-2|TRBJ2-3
ASSRRLGGGTDTQY
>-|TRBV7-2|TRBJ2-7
ASSLAGPSYEQY
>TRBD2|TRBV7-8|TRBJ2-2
ASSLVSGTNTGELF
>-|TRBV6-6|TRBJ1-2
ASSHGRDASNYGYT
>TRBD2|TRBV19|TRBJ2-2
ASSIASGRSDTGELF
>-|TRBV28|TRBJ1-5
ASSPGGSNQPQH
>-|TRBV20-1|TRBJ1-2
SASDRRNYGYT
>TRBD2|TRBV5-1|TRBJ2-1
ASSFTGTSGRALHEQF
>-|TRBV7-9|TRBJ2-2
ASSLGVADPNTGELF
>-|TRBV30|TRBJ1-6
ASGGNSPLH
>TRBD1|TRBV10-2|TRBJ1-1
ASSESRGRGAF
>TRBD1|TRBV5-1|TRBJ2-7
ASSGDRGLSYEQY
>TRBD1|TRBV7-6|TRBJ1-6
ASSLGGQGVDSPLH
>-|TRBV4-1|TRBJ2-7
ASSQDFTGRGQTYEQY
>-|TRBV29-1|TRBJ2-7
SVNGFHEQY
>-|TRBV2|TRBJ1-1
ASSITGKPTEAF
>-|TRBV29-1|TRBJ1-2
SVRYNYGYT
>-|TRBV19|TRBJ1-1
ASIRRERMGAEAF
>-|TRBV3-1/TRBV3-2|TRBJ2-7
ASSQEFREQY
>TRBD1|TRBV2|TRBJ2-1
ASSYRGSSYNEQF
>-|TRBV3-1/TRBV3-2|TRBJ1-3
ASSQESRVLLRGNTIY
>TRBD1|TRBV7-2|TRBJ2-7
ASSLATQGASYEQY
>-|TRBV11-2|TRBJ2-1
ASSLRGVSSYNEQF
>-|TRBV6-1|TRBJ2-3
ASSESDFSTDTQY
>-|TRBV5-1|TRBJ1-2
ASSSGLPSGGYT
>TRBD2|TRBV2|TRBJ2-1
ASSALTGTSSYNEQF
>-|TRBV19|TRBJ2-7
ASSIQALSYEQY
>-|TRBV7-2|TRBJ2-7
ASSTGGPRSEQY
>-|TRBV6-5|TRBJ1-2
ASSYSLRGRGGYT
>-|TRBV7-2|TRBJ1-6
ASGGSLNNSPLH
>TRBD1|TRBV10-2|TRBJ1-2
ASSEIGTGGLEGGYT
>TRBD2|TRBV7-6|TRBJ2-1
ASSLALGSGGTPRNEQF
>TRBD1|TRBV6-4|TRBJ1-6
ASGGTDQPYNSPLH
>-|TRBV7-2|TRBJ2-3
ASSQTDTQY
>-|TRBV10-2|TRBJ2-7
ASSEPQLTSYEQY